This T cell receptor (beta chain) was identified in a study of technical replicates of blood from four donors. Produced via immunoSEQ multiplex PCR; TCRdb's table is partial and in-frame only. The table has around 57,000 clones, around 97% seen once. With 0 bases removed from V and 5 bases from J, the gap between germline ends came to 17 bases. The CDR3 has 17 amino acids. Germline V gene sequence: CDR1 SGHRS, CDR2 YFSETQ. This chain uses TRBV5-1 with TRBJ2-2, with a weak D call TRBD2 (5 bases). Sequenced material: T cells isolated from PBMCs. This TCR came from a human donor in good health. CDR3 residues: CASSLAFGVDGTGELFF. The CDR3 region has the DNA TGCGCCAGCAGCTTGGCCTTCGGGGTGGACGGGACCGGGGAGCTGTTTTTT.